This entry lists 23 T cell receptor beta chains sequenced from one sample in a study of T cell repertoires in cytomegalovirus infection. TCRdb analysed the reads with MiXCR anew, one entry per CDR3 protein. The sample consists of 680,000 or so distinct CDR3 sequences, under 40% of them appearing once. The sequencing input was PBMCs. The source of these receptors is a human donor in good health (CMV status not recorded). Some clones in this sample may be carry-over from other donors' samples.

This clonotype was observed a few times. The chain has TRBV18 and TRBJ1-3; unclear D gene. The CDR3 loop spans 16 amino acids. Trimming cost V 3 bases and J 1 base, with 13 bases left between them. Looked up from germline, CDR1 is KGHSH and CDR2 is LQKENI. The CDR3 spells CASSPSVPHSGNTIYF. The DNA of the CDR3 is TGTGCCAGCTCACCTTCCGTCCCTCATTCTGGAAACACCATATATTTT.

The J gene is TRBJ1-1, the V gene TRBV7-9; no firm D call. Germline V gives CDR1 SEHNR, CDR2 FQNEAQ (reference sequence). The CDR3 totals 12 residues. V was pared by 4 bases and J by 11 bases, with 14 bases between. This CDR3 is CASSSEGWTAFF. In nucleotides, the CDR3 is TGTGCCAGCAGCTCTGAGGGTTGGACGGCTTTCTTT.

This clonotype was counted at least ten times. The rearrangement links TRBV28 to TRBJ1-3, with unresolved D. This CDR3 has 14 amino acids. Germline loops: CDR1 MDHEN, CDR2 SYDVKM. V was trimmed by 8 bases and J by 0 bases, leaving 11 bases between them. The CDR3 region is CASEVGSSGNTIYF. As DNA, the CDR3 is TGTGCCAGCGAAGTCGGGAGCTCTGGAAACACCATATATTTT.

This clonotype was counted ten times or more. The chain combines TRBV5-4 with TRBJ2-5; TRBD2 is a possible D gene (5 bases). CDR1 SGHNT and CDR2 YYREEE come from the germline V gene (reference sequence). The CDR3 loop spans 13 amino acids. Between the trimmed V and J ends, which lost 4 bases and 2 bases, there was a span of 9 bases. Written as DNA, the CDR3 is TGTGCCAGCAGCCTCGGGGATCAAGAGACCCAGTACTTC. Amino acids: CASSLGDQETQYF. The whole variable domain, filled in from reference TRBV5-4 and TRBJ2-5, reads ETGVTQSPTHLIKTRGQQVTLRCSSQSGHNTVSWYQQALGQGPQFIFQYYREEENGRGNFPPRFSGLQFPNYSSELNVNALELDDSALYLCASSLGDQETQYFGPGTRLLVL.

The chain carries TRBV19 and TRBJ1-1; maybe TRBD1 (5 bases). The V gene lost 0 bases and the J gene lost 3 bases, with 20 bases spanning the gap. From germline, CDR1 is LNHDA and CDR2 SQIVND (reference sequence). The CDR3 loop spans 18 amino acids. Here the CDR3 reads CASSIDGHRSFYHTEAFF. The CDR3 nucleotides are TGTGCCAGTAGTATAGATGGACACCGATCCTTCTACCACACTGAAGCTTTCTTT.

This clonotype was detected once. V and J are TRBV28 and TRBJ1-2; 7 bases map to TRBD1. This CDR3 contains 13 residues. With V trimmed by 4 bases and J by 8 bases, 7 bases remained unmatched. Germline CDR1 MDHEN, CDR2 SYDVKM. The CDR3 DNA reads as TGTGCCAGCAGTTCCGACAGGGCCCGCGGCTACACCTTC. Encoded protein: CASSSDRARGYTF.

This chain links TRBV15 with TRBJ2-7, with 11 bases that match TRBD1. V was pared by 3 bases and J by 0 bases, with 7 bases of the junction left unmatched. The CDR3 loop spans 17 amino acids. Germline CDR1 LNHNV, CDR2 YYDKDF (reference sequence). Written as DNA, the CDR3 is TGTGCCACCAGCAGGGAATACGGGACAGGGGGCTCCTACGAGCAGTACTTC. It translates to CATSREYGTGGSYEQYF.

V is TRBV28 and J is TRBJ2-7; 11 bases line up with TRBD1. The CDR3 has 18 residues. J lost 0 bases, V lost 5 bases, and 12 bases had no gene match. Germline CDR1 reads MDHEN; CDR2 reads SYDVKM. The CDR3 is CASSHVGGGTGGSYEQYF. The CDR3 DNA reads TGTGCCAGCAGTCACGTCGGCGGGGGGACAGGGGGCTCCTACGAGCAGTACTTC.

The chain combines TRBV5-6 with TRBJ1-2; D is unresolved. From germline, CDR1 is SGHDT and CDR2 YYEEEE. V was pared by 0 bases and J by 0 bases, with 9 bases between. This CDR3 comprises 15 residues. The CDR3 coding sequence is TGTGCCAGCAGCTTGGAAGAGTTGTCTAACTATGGCTACACCTTC. Amino acids: CASSLEELSNYGYTF.

This chain links TRBV25-1 with TRBJ1-1, with D maybe TRBD1 (6 bases). Germline-derived CDR1 and CDR2 are MGHDK and SYGVNS. V lost 4 bases, J lost 1 base, and 10 bases lay in between. This CDR3 is built from 14 residues. In nucleotides, the CDR3 is TGTGCCAGCAGTGGTCCGGGGGCGAACACTGAAGCTTTCTTT. As protein: CASSGPGANTEAFF.

J is TRBJ1-2 and V is TRBV20-1; TRBD1 matches at 10 bases. CDR3 length: 14 residues. Trimming took 3 bases from V and 8 from J; bases not matched to a gene: 9. In germline, CDR1 is DFQATT, CDR2 SNEGSKA (reference sequence). The CDR3 bases are TGCAGTGCTAGGGCCGGGACAGGGGAGAGGGGCTACACCTTC. Its protein product is CSARAGTGERGYTF.

J is TRBJ1-4 and V is TRBV7-8, with a weak D call TRBD1 (6 bases). V shed 4 bases and J shed 7 bases, with 16 bases lying between them. From germline, CDR1 is SGHVS and CDR2 FQNEAQ. CDR3 size: 15 residues. The CDR3 DNA reads TGTGCCAGCAGCTCATACAGGGTGGAAGTTGAAAAACTGTTTTTT. This encodes CASSSYRVEVEKLFF.

Ten or more counts support this clonotype. CDR3 bases: TGTGCCAGCAGTCGATCGGGGGAAGAGCAGTACTTC. Its protein is CASSRSGEEQYF. This rearrangement joins TRBV28 to TRBJ2-7; TRBD2 is a possible D gene (6 bases). Germline V CDR1 and CDR2: MDHEN, SYDVKM. The V gene lost 5 bases and the J gene lost 7 bases, with 12 bases spanning the gap. The CDR3 has 12 amino acids.

The chain links TRBV5-1 to TRBJ1-5, with a weak D call TRBD1 (5 bases). There are 15 residues in the CDR3. Trimming took 0 bases from V and 0 from J, leaving 7 bases between them. Germline loops: CDR1 SGHRS, CDR2 YFSETQ. The DNA for the CDR3 is TGCGCCAGCAGCTTGGGGACACCTAGCAATCAGCCCCAGCATTTT. This gives the protein CASSLGTPSNQPQHF.

V gene TRBV5-1 combines with J gene TRBJ1-3; D ambiguous. This CDR3 has 15 amino acids. Trimming cost V 0 bases and J 2 bases, with 9 bases left between them. The germline V gene encodes CDR1 SGHRS and CDR2 YFSETQ. DNA for the CDR3: TGCGCCAGCAGCTTGGATCCAGGTACTGGAAACACCATATATTTT. As protein: CASSLDPGTGNTIYF.

This clonotype was counted at least ten times. This chain uses TRBV7-6 with TRBJ1-4; no firm D call. Trimming left V 5 bases short and J 3 bases short, with 13 bases between. Germline V gene lookup returns CDR1 SGHVS and CDR2 FNYEAQ. The CDR3 is 15 amino acids. The CDR3 loop reads CASSPRQRSNEKLFF. In DNA form, the CDR3 reads TGTGCCAGCAGCCCCCGGCAGCGATCTAATGAAAAACTGTTTTTT.

The J gene is TRBJ1-1, the V gene TRBV5-1; D is uncertain. V was trimmed by 1 base and J by 5 bases, leaving 9 bases between them. This CDR3 comprises 13 residues. CDR1 is SGHRS and CDR2 is YFSETQ in the germline V gene. The CDR3 here is CASSLFKGTEAFF. The CDR3 DNA is TGCGCCAGCAGCTTGTTTAAAGGGACTGAAGCTTTCTTT.

This clonotype was detected only a few times. The chain employs TRBV6-2 or TRBV6-3 and TRBJ1-2; D is perhaps TRBD1 (6 bases). Trimming stripped 6 bases from V and 2 bases from J, with 22 bases between. Germline V CDR1 and CDR2: MNHEY, SVGEGT. This CDR3 contains 17 residues. In DNA, the CDR3 is TGTGCCAGCAGGACCCCAGGGGCGACCGGGGTCAACTATGGCTACACCTTC. Translation gives CASRTPGATGVNYGYTF.

Concerning this clonotype itself: Just one base apart from a much larger clone, this may be a read error. The V call is TRBV9, the J call TRBJ2-3, with D possibly matching TRBD1 (6 bases). CDR3 length equals 13 residues. The germline V gene has CDR1 SGDLS and CDR2 YYNGEE. The CDR3 protein is CSPRGSYTDTQYF. CDR3 nucleotide sequence: TGTTCCCCTAGGGGGTCATACACAGATACGCAGTATTTT.

This clonotype was found a few times. The chain is built from TRBV7-3 and TRBJ1-4, with D hard to call. Germline values: CDR1 SGHTA, CDR2 FQGTGA. This CDR3 has 15 amino acids. Trimming pared 5 bases from V and 0 bases from J, leaving 10 bases between. CDR3 in DNA: TGTGCCAGCAGCCCACCCATTGCAACTAATGAAAAACTGTTTTTT. This encodes CASSPPIATNEKLFF. Combining the CDR3 with reference TRBV7-3 and TRBJ1-4 gives the whole variable domain GAGVSQTPSNKVTEKGKYVELRCDPISGHTALYWYRQSLGQGPEFLIYFQGTGAADDSGLPNDRFFAVRPEGSVSTLKIQRTERGDSAVYLCASSPPIATNEKLFFGSGTQLSVL.

This clonotype was seen a single time. The V call is TRBV28, the J call TRBJ1-5; maybe TRBD1 (5 bases). Germline V gene data show CDR1 as MDHEN and CDR2 as SYDVKM. This CDR3 is built from 18 residues. V was trimmed by 6 bases and J by 0 bases, leaving 21 bases between them. Written as DNA, the CDR3 is TGTGCCAGCAGCCTACCACTGTCGGGGCAGATTAGCAATCAGCCCCAGCATTTT. Translating gives CASSLPLSGQISNQPQHF.

CDR3 in amino acids: CASRTGTKNTGELFF. The CDR3 DNA reads TGTGCCAGCAGGACCGGGACAAAGAACACCGGGGAGCTGTTTTTT. The genes are TRBV12-3 or TRBV12-4 and TRBJ2-2; maybe TRBD1 (6 bases). The CDR3 consists of 15 residues. V dropped 6 bases and J dropped 1 base, with 12 bases sitting between them.

In the case of this clonotype: This could be a read error, since a much larger clone is one nucleotide away. The rearrangement uses TRBV7-2 and TRBJ2-7; D unclear. The germline V gene has CDR1 SGHTA and CDR2 FQGNSA. CDR3 length: 15 residues. For the CDR3, the DNA is TGTTCCAGCAGCTCCGATAGGGCCTACGTCTACGAGCAGTACTTC. Translated: CSSSSDRAYVYEQYF.